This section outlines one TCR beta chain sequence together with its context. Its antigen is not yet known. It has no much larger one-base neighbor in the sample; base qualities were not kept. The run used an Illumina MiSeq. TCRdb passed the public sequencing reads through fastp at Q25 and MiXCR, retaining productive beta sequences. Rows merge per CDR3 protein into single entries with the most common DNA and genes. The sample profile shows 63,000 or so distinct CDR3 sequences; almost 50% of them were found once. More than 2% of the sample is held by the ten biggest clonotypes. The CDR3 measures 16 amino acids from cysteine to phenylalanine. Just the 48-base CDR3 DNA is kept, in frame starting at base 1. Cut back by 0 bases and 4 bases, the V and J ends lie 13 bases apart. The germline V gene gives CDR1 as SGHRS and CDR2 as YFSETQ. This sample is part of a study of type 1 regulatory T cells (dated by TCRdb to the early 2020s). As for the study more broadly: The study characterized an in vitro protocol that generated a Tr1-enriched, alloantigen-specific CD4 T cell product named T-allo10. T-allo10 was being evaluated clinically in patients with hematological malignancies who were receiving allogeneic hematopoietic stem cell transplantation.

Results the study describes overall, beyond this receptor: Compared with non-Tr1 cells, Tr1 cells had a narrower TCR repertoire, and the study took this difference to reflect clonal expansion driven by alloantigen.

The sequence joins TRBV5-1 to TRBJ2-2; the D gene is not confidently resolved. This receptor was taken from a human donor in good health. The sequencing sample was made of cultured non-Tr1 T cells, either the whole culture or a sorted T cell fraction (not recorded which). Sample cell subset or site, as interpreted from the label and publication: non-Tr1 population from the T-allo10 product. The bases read TGCGCCAGCAGCTTGGCTGTGGTTCCAGGCACCGGGGAGCTGTTTTTT. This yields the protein CASSLAVVPGTGELFF.